This is a list of T cell receptor beta chains from one sample in a study of T cell responses to AZD1222 COVID-19 vaccine. Repertoires were generated with immunoSEQ multiplex PCR, while TCRdb's copy carries only in-frame clones and drops some. The sample lists 90,000 to 150,000 clones; 70% to 90% were seen once. This sample comprised peripheral blood, obtained 28 days after the second AZD1222 dose. These receptors originate from an adult who received the AZD1222 COVID-19 vaccine. CDR3s include the opening cysteine and the closing phenylalanine or tryptophan. A D gene is named only where the DNA matches it firmly. Size tells how often a clone was seen (once, few, many) or the class of an expanded clone, and some rows leave it out.

>.|TRBD1|15|TRBV6-6|TRBJ1-2
TGTGCCAGCAGGCGAAACCAACAGGGGAACTATGGCTACACCTTC
CASRRNQQGNYGYTF
>.|.|13|TRBV6-5|TRBJ1-2
TGTGCCAGCAGCCGTGGGACGGAAGGTGGCTACACCTTC
CASSRGTEGGYTF
>.|.|13|TRBV5-5|TRBJ1-1
TGTGCCAGCAGCTTGGCGGTGAACACTGAAGCTTTCTTT
CASSLAVNTEAFF
>.|TRBD1|13|TRBV6-5|TRBJ2-5
TGTGCCAGCGGACAGGGACGGATAGAGACCCAGTACTTC
CASGQGRIETQYF
>once|TRBD1|15|TRBV2|TRBJ2-7
TGTGCCAGACAAATTTCCGGGACAGGTCTCTCCGAGCAGTACTTC
CARQISGTGLSEQYF
>.|TRBD1|17|TRBV19|TRBJ2-1
TGTGCCAGTAGCCACCTAGGACAGGGGCAAGCAGACAATGAGCAGTTCTTC
CASSHLGQGQADNEQFF
>.|TRBD2|15|TRBV30|TRBJ2-3
TGTGCCTGGAGTCGGCTAGCGGGGGCCCTAGATACGCAGTATTTT
CAWSRLAGALDTQYF
>.|.|11|TRBV20-1|TRBJ1-1
TGCAGTGCCCCCATGAACACTGAAGCTTTCTTT
CSAPMNTEAFF
>few|.|12|TRBV5-1|TRBJ1-3
TGCGCCAGCAGCTTGTCGGGAAACACCATATATTTT
CASSLSGNTIYF
>.|TRBD1|11|TRBV18|TRBJ1-1
TGTGCCAGCTCAGGACAGGGGGCGCTTTTCTTT
CASSGQGALFF
>.|TRBD1|13|TRBV30|TRBJ1-5
TGTGCCTGGAAGGGGGCGGGGAACCAGCCCCAGCATTTT
CAWKGAGNQPQHF
>.|.|13|TRBV2|TRBJ1-1
TGTGCCAGCAGTGTTGGGTTAAACACTGAAGCTTTCTTT
CASSVGLNTEAFF
>once|.|13|TRBV9|TRBJ2-7
TGTGCCAGCAGCGTAGAAATGGGCTACGAGCAGTACTTC
CASSVEMGYEQYF
>.|.|13|TRBV4-2|TRBJ1-1
TGTGCCAGCAGCCACCCCCTAGGCACTGAAGCTTTCTTT
CASSHPLGTEAFF
>.|.|11|TRBV20-1|TRBJ2-5
TGCAGTGCTAGAGATCTGAGGGCCCAGTACTTC
CSARDLRAQYF
>.|.|13|TRBV30|TRBJ1-2
TGTGCCAAGTACGTCGGGGCATTCTATGGCTACACCTTC
CAKYVGAFYGYTF
>.|TRBD1|15|TRBV5-1|TRBJ1-6
TGCGCCAGTTCGACAGGGATGGGGCCTGATTCACCCCTCCACTTT
CASSTGMGPDSPLHF
>.|.|16|TRBV7-8|TRBJ1-2
TGTGCCAGCACAGCTTATGGGAGACAGTCCTCTTCTGGCTACACCTTC
CASTAYGRQSSSGYTF
>.|TRBD1|14|TRBV27|TRBJ2-5
TGTGCCAGCAGTTCGACAGGGTTGCAAGAGACCCAGTACTTC
CASSSTGLQETQYF
>.|.|16|TRBV25-1|TRBJ2-4
TGTGCCAGCAGTGAGAATCTGGCAGGGAGAGTGCACATTCAGTACTTC
CASSENLAGRVHIQYF
>once|.|14|TRBV9|TRBJ1-1
TGTGCCAGCGCGAGAGACACGTCAAACACTGAAGCTTTCTTT
CASARDTSNTEAFF
>.|TRBD1|19|TRBV18|TRBJ2-7
TGTGCCAGCTCATCCCAGGGGGCGTCAGCTTCGGGGGACCCCTACGAGCAGTACTTC
CASSSQGASASGDPYEQYF
>.|.|16|TRBV6-1|TRBJ1-6
TGTGCCAGCAGTGTGACCCTTCCGAGCTCAAATTCACCCCTCCACTTT
CASSVTLPSSNSPLHF
>.|.|17|TRBV5-1|TRBJ2-2
TGCGCCAGCAGCTGGGTACAATTGGCACCGAACACCGGGGAGCTGTTTTTT
CASSWVQLAPNTGELFF
>.|.|11|TRBV6-5|TRBJ1-2
TGTGCCAGCAGGCAGAACTATGGCTACACCTTC
CASRQNYGYTF
>.|TRBD1|17|TRBV5-1|TRBJ1-6
TGCGCCAGCAGCCCCTACTCCGGGACAGGGTGGAATTCACCCCTCCACTTT
CASSPYSGTGWNSPLHF
>.|.|14|TRBV27|TRBJ2-7
TGTGCCAGCAGTTTCTGGGCGGGACCCTACGAGCAGTACTTC
CASSFWAGPYEQYF
>once|.|16|TRBV28|TRBJ1-4
TGTGCCAGCAGGGGAACAGGGCCAGCAACTAATGAAAAACTGTTTTTT
CASRGTGPATNEKLFF